Following are 7 T cell receptor beta chains from one sample sequenced in a study of human T cells and chemical hapten exposure. The time point denotes: patch test 2, 6 weeks after DPC sensitization. Described treatment: therapeutic diphenylcyclopropenone sensitization with weekly scalp DPC. TCRdb re-called the RACE reads through MiXCR, storing one row per CDR3 protein. The data hold 80,000 to 100,000 distinct CDR3 sequences, with about 10% observed a single time. The sample consisted of whole blood, taken in connection with sensitization to the hapten diphenylcyclopropenone (DPC). Source of these receptors: a woman between 50 and 59 years old with alopecia areata. Some clones in this sample may be carry-over from other donors' samples.

This rearrangement joins TRBV28 to TRBJ2-7; 8 bases line up with TRBD1. Germline CDR1 and CDR2: MDHEN and SYDVKM. The CDR3 runs 15 residues. Trimming cost V 5 bases and J 5 bases; bases outside gene matches: 11. The CDR3: CASSIRQGARDEQYF. The CDR3 bases are TGTGCCAGCAGTATCCGCCAGGGGGCGAGGGACGAGCAGTACTTC.

This clonotype was detected many times. The genes are TRBV5-1 and TRBJ2-1; weak D call: TRBD1 (5 bases). Trimming took 0 bases from V and 8 from J, leaving 18 bases between them. CDR3 length: 16 amino acids. Per germline, CDR1 SGHRS and CDR2 YFSETQ. CDR3 residues: CASSLGPSATGDEQFF. In DNA form, the CDR3 reads TGCGCCAGCAGCTTGGGACCCTCGGCCACAGGCGATGAGCAGTTCTTC.

This clonotype has at least ten counts. The chain couples TRBV3-1 to TRBJ2-3; weak D call: TRBD2 (5 bases). This CDR3 is built from 13 residues. Trimming pared 4 bases from V and 5 bases from J, leaving 10 bases between. From germline, CDR1 is LGHDT and CDR2 YNNKEL (reference sequence). CDR3 DNA: TGTGCCAGCAGCCGCTGGGCGGGAGATACGCAGTATTTT. Protein sequence: CASSRWAGDTQYF.

This clonotype showed up many times. This chain joins TRBV3-1 and TRBJ1-2; D remains unclear. Germline CDR1 reads LGHDT; CDR2 reads YNNKEL (reference sequence). The CDR3 extends over 14 amino acids. V lost 5 bases to trimming and J lost 0 bases, with 10 bases between them. CDR3 amino acids: CASSEIRTNYGYTF. DNA of the CDR3: TGTGCCAGCAGCGAGATCCGGACTAACTATGGCTACACCTTC.

This chain uses TRBV5-1 with TRBJ2-2; D remains unclear. The CDR3 runs to 14 residues. CDR1 and CDR2 from the germline V gene are SGHRS and YFSETQ. V was shortened by 0 bases and J by 4 bases, with 7 bases between the two germline ends. Here the CDR3 reads CASSLAQSTGELFF. The CDR3, as DNA: TGCGCCAGCAGCTTGGCCCAGAGCACCGGGGAGCTGTTTTTT.

This clonotype occurred a few times. The rearrangement joins TRBV2 to TRBJ1-4, with no clear D. CDR1 is SNHLY, CDR2 FYNNEI, per germline. Trimming took off 6 bases at V and 8 bases at J, with 13 bases between the two ends. The CDR3 length is 13 residues. Written as DNA, the CDR3 is TGTGCCAGCAGAGCGAGTGAGGCCGAAAAACTGTTTTTT. This gives the protein CASRASEAEKLFF.

The chain links TRBV6-5 to TRBJ2-7; D may correspond to TRBD1 or TRBD2 (6 bases each). The CDR3 totals 15 residues. Trimming removed 0 bases at V and 3 bases at J, with 12 bases between. Germline V gene lookup returns CDR1 MNHEY and CDR2 SVGAGI. CDR3 DNA: TGTGCCAGCAGTTACTCTTACAGGGAGGACTACGAGCAGTACTTC. Amino acids: CASSYSYREDYEQYF.